Below, 6 T cell receptor beta chains from the same sample are listed, as sequenced in a study of T cell responses to AZD1222 COVID-19 vaccine. Assay: immunoSEQ multiplex PCR; the TCRdb copy retains only in-frame clones and omits some. The sample consists of under 100,000 clones, 80% to 90% of them appearing once. Sample: peripheral blood, taken on day 0 of AZD1222 vaccination. The receptor set was obtained from an adult in good health.

This rearrangement joins TRBV12-3 or TRBV12-4 to TRBJ1-5, with TRBD1 matching 7 bases. The ends lost 6 bases at V and 5 bases at J; junction bases unmatched: 4. This CDR3 region has 13 residues. The CDR3 here is CASRPQGDQPQHF. CDR3 coding DNA: TGTGCCAGCAGACCTCAGGGGGATCAGCCCCAGCATTTT.

The chain links TRBV7-9 to TRBJ2-1; possible D gene TRBD1, 5 bases. The CDR3 length is 15 residues. Between the trimmed V and J ends, which lost 3 bases and 0 bases, there was a span of 9 bases. The germline gives CDR1 SEHNR, CDR2 FQNEAQ (reference sequence). DNA of the CDR3: TGTGCCAGCAGCTTTCAGGGATACTCCTACAATGAGCAGTTCTTC. It translates to CASSFQGYSYNEQFF.

The gene calls are TRBV19 and TRBJ2-7, with D tentatively TRBD2 (6 bases). Trimming stripped 3 bases from V and 0 bases from J, with 9 bases between. CDR3 length: 14 amino acids. Germline CDR1 LNHDA, CDR2 SQIVND (reference sequence). The CDR3 region has the DNA TGTGCCAGTAGTATTGGCGGGATCTCCTACGAGCAGTACTTC. This sequence encodes CASSIGGISYEQYF.

The chain combines TRBV18 with TRBJ2-2, with unresolved D. CDR3 length: 16 residues. The V end was cut by 3 bases, the J end by 8 bases, with 19 bases between. Germline V lookup: CDR1 KGHSH, CDR2 LQKENI. CDR3 sequence: CASSPLEGSLQGELFF. The CDR3 region has the DNA TGTGCCAGCTCACCTCTCGAAGGCAGTTTACAGGGGGAGCTGTTTTTT. The complete variable domain, with remaining parts taken from reference TRBV18 and TRBJ2-2, reads NAGVMQNPRHLVRRRGQEARLRCSPMKGHSHVYWYRQLPEEGLKFMVYLQKENIIDESGMPKERFSAEFPKEGPSILRIQQVVRGDSAAYFCASSPLEGSLQGELFFGEGSRLTVL.

This clone has just a few counts. CDR3 DNA: TGTGCCAGCAGCCAGGAGGCGGGGAACTATGGCTACACCTTC. Its translation is CASSQEAGNYGYTF. The chain is built from TRBV3-1 (or the pseudogene TRBV3-2) and TRBJ1-2; no firm D call. The V end lost 3 bases, the J end lost 2 bases, and 10 bases lay between the germline ends. Per the germline V gene, CDR1 is LGHDT and CDR2 is YNNKEL (reference sequence). The CDR3 contains 14 residues.

The V gene is TRBV20-1, the J gene TRBJ1-5, with D possibly TRBD1 on 5 matching bases. The CDR3 extends over 16 amino acids. Germline CDR1 and CDR2: DFQATT and SNEGSKA (reference sequence). Trimming pared 3 bases from V and 3 bases from J, leaving 18 bases between. CDR3 in amino acids: CSASAPGGWYNQPQHF. The CDR3 nucleotides are TGCAGTGCTAGTGCCCCGGGGGGGTGGTACAATCAGCCCCAGCATTTT.